The rows below give T cell receptor beta chains drawn from one sample of a study of blood T cells in healthy people across ages. TCRdb fed the 5' RACE reads into MiXCR, producing one record per CDR3 protein. Of about 780,000 distinct CDR3 sequences in the sample, more than 25% were seen once. The same sample was also used in a study of T cells of mothers and their children.

Source material: blood. Receptors originate from a boy under 18 in good health. The CDR3 runs from the conserved cysteine through the conserved F or W. The order of the fields is J gene, V gene, CDR3 protein.

>.|TRBV20-1
CSALAPTGPPNEQYF
>TRBJ2-3|TRBV20-1
CSAHRASGASDTQYF
>TRBJ2-5|TRBV3-1
CASSQEEGAGVETQYF
>TRBJ2-3|TRBV20-1
CSVYRAGFTDTQYF
>TRBJ2-7|TRBV6-6
CASAGQDTRGDYYEQYF
>TRBJ2-1|TRBV29-1
CSAAGGQEQFF
>.|TRBV5-1
CASSLEFRGNYEQYF
>TRBJ2-2|TRBV29-1
CSALKGNTGELFF
>TRBJ1-1|TRBV6-2/TRBV6-3
CASSSQGVNTEAFF
>TRBJ1-5|TRBV7-6
CASSPDTLGSNQPQHF
>TRBJ2-5|TRBV24-1
CATSDLPGETQYF
>TRBJ1-2|TRBV9
CASFGRNGYTF
>TRBJ1-3|TRBV6-6
CAFSGNGNTIYF
>TRBJ1-4|TRBV30
CAWSVGHSTTTNEKLFF
>TRBJ2-5|TRBV6-5
CASTGGGDQETQYF
>TRBJ2-7|TRBV5-1
CASTPTPGQGIYEQYF
>TRBJ2-1|TRBV5-1
CASSLSASGGPSSYNEQFF